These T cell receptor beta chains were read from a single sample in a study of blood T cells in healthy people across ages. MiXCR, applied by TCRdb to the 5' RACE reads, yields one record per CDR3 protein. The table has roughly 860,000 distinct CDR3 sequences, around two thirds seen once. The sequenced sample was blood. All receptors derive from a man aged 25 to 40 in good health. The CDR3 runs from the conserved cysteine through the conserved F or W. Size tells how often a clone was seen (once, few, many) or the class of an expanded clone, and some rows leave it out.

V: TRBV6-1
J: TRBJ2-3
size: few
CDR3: CASSDSRGRYTQYF

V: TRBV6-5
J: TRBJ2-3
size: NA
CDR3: CASSYGAGPNTDTQYF

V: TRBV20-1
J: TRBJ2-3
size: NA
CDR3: CSARDQISGGVIGTDTQYF

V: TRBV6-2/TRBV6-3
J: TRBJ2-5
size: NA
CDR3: CASSYMDRGYETQYF

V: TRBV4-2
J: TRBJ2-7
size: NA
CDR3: CASGQEGGGSYSYEQYF

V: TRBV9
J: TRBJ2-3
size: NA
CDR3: CASSVGMAGTGGADTQYF

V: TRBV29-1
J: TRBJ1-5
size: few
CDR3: CSVEETGVGNQPQHF

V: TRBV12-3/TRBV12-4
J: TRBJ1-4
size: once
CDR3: CASSKEAGVNEKLFF

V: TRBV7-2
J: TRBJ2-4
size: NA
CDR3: CASSYTSGGNENIQYF

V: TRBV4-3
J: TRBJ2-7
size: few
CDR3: CASSQEETLPAYEQYF

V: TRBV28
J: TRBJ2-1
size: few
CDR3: CASSPAAGFYNEQFF

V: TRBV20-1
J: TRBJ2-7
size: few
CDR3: CSARDGTREIYEQYF

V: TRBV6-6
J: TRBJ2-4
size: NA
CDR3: CASSQDPYIQYF

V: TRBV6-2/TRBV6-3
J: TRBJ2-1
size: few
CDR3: CASSPGTRNEQFF

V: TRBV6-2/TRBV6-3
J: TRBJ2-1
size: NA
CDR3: CASKGTGYHEQFF

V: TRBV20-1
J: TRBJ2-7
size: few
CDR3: CSAADLGGYEQYF